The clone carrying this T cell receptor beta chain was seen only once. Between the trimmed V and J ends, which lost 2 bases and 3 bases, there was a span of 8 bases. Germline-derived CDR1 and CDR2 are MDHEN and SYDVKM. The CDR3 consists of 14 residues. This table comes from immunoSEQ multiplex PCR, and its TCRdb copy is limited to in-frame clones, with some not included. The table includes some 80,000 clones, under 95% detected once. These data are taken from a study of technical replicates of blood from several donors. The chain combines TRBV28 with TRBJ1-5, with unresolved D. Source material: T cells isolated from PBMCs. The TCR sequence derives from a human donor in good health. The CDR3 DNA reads TGTGCCAGCAGTTTAACCTACGTCAATCAGCCCCAGCATTTT. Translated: CASSLTYVNQPQHF.